Below, 27 T cell receptor beta chains from the same sample are listed, as sequenced in a study of blood T cells in healthy people across ages. With a J-beta primer mix and a sample-barcoded 5' primer, a second PCR ran about 7 to 12 cycles. One entry per CDR3 protein, called by TCRdb with MiXCR from the 5' RACE reads. Seen here are over 750,000 distinct CDR3 sequences, 25% observed once, and the top ten hold around 9.2%. A further study also used this sample, focusing on T cells of mothers and their children.

Sequencing used blood. The receptors here all came from a boy aged 10-17 years in good health.

This clonotype was seen a handful of times. The chain has TRBV12-3 or TRBV12-4 and TRBJ1-2; no clear D gene. The V end was cut by 0 bases, the J end by 8 bases, with 10 bases between. The CDR3 is made up of 13 amino acids. This CDR3 reads CASSLAEKGGYTF. The DNA for the CDR3 is TGTGCCAGCAGTTTAGCAGAAAAAGGAGGCTACACCTTC.

This clonotype occurred a few times. The rearrangement joins TRBV7-9 to TRBJ1-2; 12 nucleotides align to TRBD1. CDR3 size: 15 residues. The germline CDR1 and CDR2 sequences are SEHNR and FQNEAQ (reference sequence). After removal of 1 base from V and 6 bases from J, the junction contained 3 bases not matched to a gene. CDR3 sequence: CASSLGGTGGHGYTF. As DNA, the CDR3 is TGTGCCAGCAGCTTAGGAGGGACAGGGGGCCATGGCTACACCTTC. Combining the CDR3 with reference TRBV7-9 and TRBJ1-2 gives the whole variable domain DTGVSQNPRHKITKRGQNVTFRCDPISEHNRLYWYRQTLGQGPEFLTYFQNEAQLEKSRLLSDRFSAERPKGSFSTLEIQRTEQGDSAMYLCASSLGGTGGHGYTFGSGTRLTVV.

This clonotype was observed a few times. The chain links TRBV27 to TRBJ2-5, with 10 bases aligning to TRBD2. The end of the DNA is better explained by TRBJ2-1, so the J call may be wrong. The CDR3 runs 15 residues. Germline lookup yields CDR1 MNHEY and CDR2 SMNVEV (reference sequence). The chain's CDR3 is CASSQELAGYNEQFF. The CDR3, as DNA: TGTGCCAGCAGTCAGGAACTAGCGGGGTATAATGAGCAGTTCTTC.

As DNA, the CDR3 is TGCAGTGCTAGAGGGGACAGGGGGATGTACGAGCAGTACTTC. Encoded protein: CSARGDRGMYEQYF. The J gene is TRBJ2-7, the V gene TRBV20-1; 11 positions agree with TRBD1. Germline V gene lookup returns CDR1 DFQATT and CDR2 SNEGSKA (reference sequence). This CDR3 region has 14 residues. V shed 1 base and J 4 bases; nucleotides not matched to a gene: 3.

This clonotype was observed a few times. V usage is TRBV4-2 and J usage is TRBJ1-6; 8 positions match TRBD1. The trim removed 7 bases at V and 7 bases at J, leaving 12 bases unmatched. CDR3 size: 16 residues. Germline CDR1 is LGHNA and CDR2 is YNFKEQ. CDR3: CASTQTDRGRNSPLHF. The CDR3 region has the DNA TGTGCCAGCACCCAGACTGACAGGGGTAGAAATTCACCCCTCCACTTT.

This chain joins TRBV4-1 and TRBJ2-2, with a weak D call TRBD1 (5 bases). The germline CDR1 and CDR2 sequences are MGHRA and YSYEKL. V was cut by 1 base and J by 1 base, with 7 bases left in between. This CDR3 has 15 amino acids. CDR3 residues: CASSQVTGNTGELFF. The CDR3 coding sequence is TGCGCCAGCAGCCAAGTTACAGGGAACACCGGGGAGCTGTTTTTT.

The chain recombines TRBV4-1 with TRBJ1-5; D might be TRBD1 (5 bases). CDR1 is MGHRA and CDR2 is YSYEKL in the germline V gene. The V end lost 0 bases, the J end lost 2 bases, and 14 bases lay between the germline ends. CDR3 length: 17 amino acids. This CDR3 is CASSQEFRVTGNQPQHF. CDR3 DNA: TGCGCCAGCAGCCAAGAATTCAGGGTAACAGGCAATCAGCCCCAGCATTTT.

The chain employs TRBV20-1 and TRBJ2-1; TRBD2 aligns across 8 bases. CDR1 and CDR2 from the germline V gene are DFQATT and SNEGSKA (reference sequence). The length of the CDR3 is 15 residues. V was pared by 6 bases and J by 1 base, with 8 bases of the junction left unmatched. This CDR3 is CSAPTSGSSYNEQFF. DNA of the CDR3: TGCAGTGCCCCCACCAGCGGGAGTTCCTACAATGAGCAGTTCTTC.

This chain joins TRBV10-3 and TRBJ2-5; perhaps D is TRBD1 or TRBD2 (6 bases each). The tail of the sequence fits TRBJ2-7 better, so the J call may be wrong. The CDR3 covers 16 residues. CDR1 ENHRY and CDR2 SYGVKD come from the germline V gene. The CDR3 reads CAISESAGTGHIEQYF. In nucleotides, the CDR3 is TGTGCCATCAGTGAGTCGGCGGGAACAGGGCATATCGAGCAGTACTTC.

The gene calls are TRBV10-3 and TRBJ2-7, with 13 bases identical to TRBD2. CDR3 length: 15 amino acids. V shed 5 bases and J 3 bases; nucleotides not matched to a gene: 4. Germline V gene sequence: CDR1 ENHRY, CDR2 SYGVKD. This CDR3 is CAISPGTSGIYEQYF. DNA of the CDR3: TGTGCCATCAGTCCAGGGACTAGCGGGATCTACGAGCAGTACTTC.

The chain has TRBV6-2 or TRBV6-3 and TRBJ2-7; a possible D gene is TRBD2 (6 bases). The CDR3 loop spans 11 amino acids. Germline V gene data show CDR1 as MNHEY and CDR2 as SVGEGT. V was shortened by 10 bases and J by 3 bases, with 10 bases between the two germline ends. In DNA, the CDR3 is TGTGCCACAAGCGGGTTCTACGAGCAGTACTTC. This encodes CATSGFYEQYF.

The chain couples TRBV29-1 to TRBJ1-2, with TRBD1 identical over 10 bases. Trimming removed 6 bases from V and 3 bases from J; junction bases left unmatched: 4. The CDR3 has 13 amino acids. Germline V gene data show CDR1 as SQVTM and CDR2 as ANQGSEA. The CDR3 DNA follows: TGCAGCGTCTCCGGGACAGGGGACTATGGCTACACCTTC. Its translation: CSVSGTGDYGYTF.

This clonotype has just a few counts. CDR3 nucleotides: TGTGCCACCAGTGAAGCGCAGACCCAGTACTTC. Its translation: CATSEAQTQYF. The chain combines TRBV24-1 with TRBJ2-5; unclear D gene. The CDR3 totals 11 residues. V was trimmed by 4 bases and J by 6 bases, leaving 5 bases between them. Looked up from germline, CDR1 is KGHDR and CDR2 is SFDVKD.

The chain recombines TRBV6-4 with TRBJ2-3; D ambiguous. This CDR3 region has 13 residues. Trimming took off 0 bases at V and 2 bases at J, with 3 bases between the two ends. The germline CDR1 and CDR2 sequences are MRHNA and SNTAGT. As DNA, the CDR3 is TGTGCCAGCAGTGACTCCAACACAGATACGCAGTATTTT. As protein: CASSDSNTDTQYF.

V usage is TRBV3-1 and J usage is TRBJ2-1; D call uncertain. Deletions cut 4 bases from V and 8 bases from J, with 21 bases between. From germline, CDR1 is LGHDT and CDR2 YNNKEL (reference sequence). This CDR3 has 16 residues. As DNA, the CDR3 is TGTGCCAGCAGCCCCCATTCAATCAGGAACCTCGATGAGCAGTTCTTC. Protein product: CASSPHSIRNLDEQFF.

This clonotype has more than one count but fewer than ten. The gene calls are TRBV29-1 and TRBJ2-1; D remains ambiguous. There are 12 residues in the CDR3. CDR1 SQVTM and CDR2 ANQGSEA come from the germline V gene. The V end was cut by 8 bases, the J end by 9 bases, with 17 bases between. For the CDR3, the DNA is TGCAGCTGCACCCGTCAGATGGGTGAGCAGTTCTTC. The encoded protein is CSCTRQMGEQFF.

The chain is built from TRBV25-1 and TRBJ2-2; the D is unclear. The germline CDR1 and CDR2 sequences are MGHDK and SYGVNS. The CDR3 covers 17 residues. Between the trimmed V and J ends, which lost 1 base and 7 bases, there was a span of 19 bases. The CDR3 loop is CASSESRTSSSGGELFF. In DNA, the CDR3 is TGTGCCAGCAGTGAATCGAGGACGAGTAGTTCTGGCGGGGAGCTGTTTTTT.

The J gene is TRBJ1-2, the V gene TRBV6-5; 8 bases align to TRBD1. The CDR3 sequence is 13 residues long. V lost 2 bases to trimming and J lost 8 bases; unmatched junction nucleotides: 4. Germline lookup yields CDR1 MNHEY and CDR2 SVGAGI. The CDR3 DNA reads TGTGCCAGCAGTTACCAGGGGGCGGAAGGCTACACCTTC. This gives the protein CASSYQGAEGYTF.

This clonotype appeared a few times. V usage is TRBV18 and J usage is TRBJ2-5; D gene unclear. CDR1 KGHSH and CDR2 LQKENI come from the germline V gene. This CDR3 contains 13 residues. V was cut by 6 bases and J by 13 bases, with 21 bases left in between. This chain's CDR3 is CASSPEHGGDAYF. The CDR3 nucleotides read TGTGCCAGCTCCCCTGAACATGGCGGTGACGCGTACTTC. The whole variable domain, filled in from reference TRBV18 and TRBJ2-5, reads NAGVMQNPRHLVRRRGQEARLRCSPMKGHSHVYWYRQLPEEGLKFMVYLQKENIIDESGMPKERFSAEFPKEGPSILRIQQVVRGDSAAYFCASSPEHGGDAYFGPGTRLLVL.

In this sample, this clonotype turned up once. The chain carries TRBV2 and TRBJ2-2; tentatively, D is TRBD1 or TRBD2 (5 bases each). CDR1 SNHLY and CDR2 FYNNEI come from the germline V gene. V was trimmed by 10 bases and J by 2 bases, leaving 14 bases between them. This CDR3 contains 14 residues. The CDR3 sequence is CAIKGTVNTGELFF. For the CDR3, the DNA is TGTGCCATCAAAGGGACGGTTAACACCGGGGAGCTGTTTTTT.

The J gene is TRBJ2-7, the V gene TRBV7-9, with D possibly TRBD2 on 5 matching bases. With 1 base removed from V and 5 bases from J, the gap between germline ends came to 9 bases. Germline-derived CDR1 and CDR2 are SEHNR and FQNEAQ (reference sequence). The CDR3 is 13 amino acids. The CDR3 reads CASSLVRENEQYF. CDR3 in DNA: TGTGCCAGCAGCTTAGTTCGGGAAAACGAGCAGTACTTC. Together with reference TRBV7-9 and TRBJ2-7, the CDR3 gives the full variable domain: DTGVSQNPRHKITKRGQNVTFRCDPISEHNRLYWYRQTLGQGPEFLTYFQNEAQLEKSRLLSDRFSAERPKGSFSTLEIQRTEQGDSAMYLCASSLVRENEQYFGPGTRLTVT.

The chain has TRBV29-1 and TRBJ2-1; TRBD2 matches 9 bases. Germline CDR1 and CDR2: SQVTM and ANQGSEA. The trim removed 5 bases at V and 0 bases at J, leaving 2 bases unmatched. CDR3 length: 14 residues. The CDR3 sequence is CSVPAGGSYNEQFF. DNA for the CDR3: TGCAGCGTTCCAGCGGGAGGCTCCTACAATGAGCAGTTCTTC.

This chain connects TRBV27 to TRBJ2-7; 11 bases align to TRBD2. Germline V gene sequence: CDR1 MNHEY, CDR2 SMNVEV (reference sequence). Losses at the gene ends were 5 bases for V and 7 bases for J; bases not matched to a gene: 7. The CDR3 runs to 14 residues. The CDR3 loop is CASSATSGMGEQYF. The CDR3 coding sequence is TGTGCCAGCAGTGCGACTAGCGGGATGGGAGAGCAGTACTTC.

In its sample, this clonotype was seen a few times. The chain combines TRBV5-5 with TRBJ2-5; D is unclear. The CDR3 has 13 residues. Trimming pared 0 bases from V and 3 bases from J, leaving 6 bases between. Germline assignment: CDR1 SGHKS and CDR2 YYEKEE (reference sequence). This CDR3 reads CASSLGIKETQYF. DNA for the CDR3: TGTGCCAGCAGCTTGGGGATCAAAGAGACCCAGTACTTC.

This clonotype has a handful of counts. V gene TRBV25-1 combines with J gene TRBJ2-1, with D uncertain. The tail of the sequence fits TRBJ2-5 better, so the J call may be wrong. CDR1 is MGHDK, CDR2 SYGVNS, per germline. CDR3 size: 14 residues. CDR3 DNA sequence: TGTGCCAGCAGTGCCGTTACCGACATAGAGACCCAGTACTTC. This sequence encodes CASSAVTDIETQYF.

This clonotype was seen only a few times. The CDR3 protein is CATAGRLGGQFF. The CDR3 DNA is TGTGCCACCGCGGGACGTCTAGGCGGGCAGTTCTTC. The chain joins TRBV6-5 to TRBJ2-1; D might be TRBD2 (6 bases). V lost 10 bases and J 12 bases, leaving 19 bases between the germline ends. Germline CDR1 MNHEY, CDR2 SVGAGI. There are 12 residues in the CDR3.

This clonotype occurred a few times. The chain has TRBV7-2 and TRBJ1-1, with 7 positions matching TRBD1. With V trimmed by 5 bases and J by 8 bases, 11 bases remained unmatched. The germline gives CDR1 SGHTA, CDR2 FQGNSA. This CDR3 is 14 amino acids long. The CDR3 coding sequence is TGTGCCAGCAGCCTTATTACAGGGGCGGCCGAAGCTTTCTTT. Translated, it gives CASSLITGAAEAFF.